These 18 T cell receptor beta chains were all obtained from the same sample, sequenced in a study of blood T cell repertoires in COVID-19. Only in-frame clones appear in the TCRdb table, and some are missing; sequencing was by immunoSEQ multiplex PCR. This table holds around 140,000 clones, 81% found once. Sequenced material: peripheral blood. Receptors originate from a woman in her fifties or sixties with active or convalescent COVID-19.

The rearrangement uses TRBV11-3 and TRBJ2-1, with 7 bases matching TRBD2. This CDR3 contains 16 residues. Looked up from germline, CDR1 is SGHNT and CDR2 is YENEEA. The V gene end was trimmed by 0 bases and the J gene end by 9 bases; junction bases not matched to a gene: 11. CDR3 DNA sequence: TGTGCCAGCAGCTTAGACGGGACTAACCCGCTAGTTGAGCAGTTCTTC. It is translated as CASSLDGTNPLVEQFF. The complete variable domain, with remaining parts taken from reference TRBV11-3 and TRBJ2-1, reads EAGVVQSPRYKIIEKKQPVAFWCNPISGHNTLYWYLQNLGQGPELLIRYENEEAVDDSQLPKDRFSAERLKGVDSTLKIQPAELGDSAVYLCASSLDGTNPLVEQFFGPGTRLTVL.

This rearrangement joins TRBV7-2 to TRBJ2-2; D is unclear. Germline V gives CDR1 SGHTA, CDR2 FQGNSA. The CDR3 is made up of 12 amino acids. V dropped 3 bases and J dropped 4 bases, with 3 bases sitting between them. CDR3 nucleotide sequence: TGTGCCAGCAGCTTTAGCACCGGGGAGCTGTTTTTT. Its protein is CASSFSTGELFF.

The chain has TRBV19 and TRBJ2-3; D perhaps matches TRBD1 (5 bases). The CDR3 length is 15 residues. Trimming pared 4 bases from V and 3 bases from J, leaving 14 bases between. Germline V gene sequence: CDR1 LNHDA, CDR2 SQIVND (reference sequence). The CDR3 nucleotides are TGTGCCAGTAGTAGTCGTCAGGGTTGGACAGATACGCAGTATTTT. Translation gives CASSSRQGWTDTQYF.

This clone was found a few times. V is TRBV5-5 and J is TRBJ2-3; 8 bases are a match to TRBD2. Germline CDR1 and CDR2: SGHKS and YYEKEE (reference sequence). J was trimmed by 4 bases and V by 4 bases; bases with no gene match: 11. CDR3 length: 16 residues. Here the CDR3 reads CASSPSGTRGSDTQYF. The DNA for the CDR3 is TGTGCCAGCAGCCCGTCCGGGACTAGGGGCTCAGATACGCAGTATTTT.

CDR3 DNA: TGTGCCAGCAGTGCCTTTAGCGGCTCTCTCTCCTACGAGCAGTACTTC. Amino acid sequence: CASSAFSGSLSYEQYF. The V call is TRBV6-1, the J call TRBJ2-7; D might be TRBD2 (6 bases). Per the germline V gene, CDR1 is MNHNS and CDR2 is SASEGT. This CDR3 region has 16 residues. V was shortened by 4 bases and J by 0 bases, with 16 bases between the two germline ends.

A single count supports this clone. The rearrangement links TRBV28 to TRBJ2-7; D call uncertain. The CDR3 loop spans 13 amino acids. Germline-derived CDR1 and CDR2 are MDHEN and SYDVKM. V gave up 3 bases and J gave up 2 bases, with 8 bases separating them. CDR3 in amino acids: CASSLESTYEQYF. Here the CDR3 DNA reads TGTGCCAGCAGTTTGGAGAGCACCTACGAGCAGTACTTC.

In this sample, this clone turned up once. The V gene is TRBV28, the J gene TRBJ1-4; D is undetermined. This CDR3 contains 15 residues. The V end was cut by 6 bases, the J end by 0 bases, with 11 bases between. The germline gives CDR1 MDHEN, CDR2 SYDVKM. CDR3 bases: TGTGCCAGCAGCCTAGCGGGTCCAACTAATGAAAAACTGTTTTTT. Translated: CASSLAGPTNEKLFF. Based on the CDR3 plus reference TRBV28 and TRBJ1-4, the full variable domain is DVKVTQSSRYLVKRTGEKVFLECVQDMDHENMFWYRQDPGLGLRLIYFSYDVKMKEKGDIPEGYSVSREKKERFSLILESASTNQTSMYLCASSLAGPTNEKLFFGSGTQLSVL.

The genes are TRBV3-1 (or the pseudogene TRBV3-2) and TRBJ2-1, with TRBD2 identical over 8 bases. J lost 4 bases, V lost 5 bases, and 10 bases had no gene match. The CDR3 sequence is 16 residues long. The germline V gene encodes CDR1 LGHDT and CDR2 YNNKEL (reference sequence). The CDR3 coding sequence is TGTGCCAGCAGCTCCCCATCAACTAGCGGTTACAATGAGCAGTTCTTC. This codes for CASSSPSTSGYNEQFF.

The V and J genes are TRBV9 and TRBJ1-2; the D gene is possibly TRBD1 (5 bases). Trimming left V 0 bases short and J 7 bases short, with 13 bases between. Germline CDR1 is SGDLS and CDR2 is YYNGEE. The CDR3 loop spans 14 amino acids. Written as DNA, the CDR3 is TGTGCCAGCAGCGTAGATGGGCAGGGTCGTGGCTACACCTTC. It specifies CASSVDGQGRGYTF.

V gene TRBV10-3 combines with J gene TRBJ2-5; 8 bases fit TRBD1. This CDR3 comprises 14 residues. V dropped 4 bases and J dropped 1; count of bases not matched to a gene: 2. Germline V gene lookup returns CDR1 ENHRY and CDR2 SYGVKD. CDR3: CAISGGTGQETQYF. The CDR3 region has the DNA TGTGCCATCAGTGGAGGGACAGGCCAAGAGACCCAGTACTTC.

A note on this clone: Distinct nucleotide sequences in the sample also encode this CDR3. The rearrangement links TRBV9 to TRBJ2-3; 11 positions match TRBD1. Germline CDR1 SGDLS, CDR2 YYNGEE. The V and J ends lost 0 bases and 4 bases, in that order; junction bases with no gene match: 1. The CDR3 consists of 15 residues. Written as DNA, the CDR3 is TGTGCCAGCAGCGTAGGGGGACAGGGGGCAGATACGCAGTATTTT. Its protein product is CASSVGGQGADTQYF.

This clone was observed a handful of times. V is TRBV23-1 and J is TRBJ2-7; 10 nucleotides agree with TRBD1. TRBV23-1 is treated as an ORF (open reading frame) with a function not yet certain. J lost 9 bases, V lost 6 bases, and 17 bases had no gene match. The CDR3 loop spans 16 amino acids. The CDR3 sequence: CASSQIPGTGEFGQYV. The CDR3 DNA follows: TGCGCCAGCAGCCAAATACCCGGGACAGGGGAATTTGGGCAGTACGTC.

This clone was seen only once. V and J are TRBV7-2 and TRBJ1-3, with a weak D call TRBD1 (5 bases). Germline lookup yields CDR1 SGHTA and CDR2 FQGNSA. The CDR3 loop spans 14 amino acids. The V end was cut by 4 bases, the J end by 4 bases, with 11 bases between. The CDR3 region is CASSSQGRGNTIYF. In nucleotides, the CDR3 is TGTGCCAGCAGCTCCCAGGGCCGCGGAAACACCATATATTTT. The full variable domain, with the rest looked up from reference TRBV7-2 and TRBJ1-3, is GAGVSQSPSNKVTEKGKDVELRCDPISGHTALYWYRQSLGQGLEFLIYFQGNSAPDKSGLPSDRFSAERTGGSVSTLTIQRTQQEDSAVYLCASSSQGRGNTIYFGEGSWLTVV.

DNA for the CDR3: TGTGCCAGCAGTTTGTCCAGGGCAGGCGAGCAGTACTTC. Translated: CASSLSRAGEQYF. The chain carries TRBV27 and TRBJ2-7; possibly TRBD1 for D (5 bases). The V gene's germline CDR1 is MNHEY and CDR2 SMNVEV (reference sequence). Trimming removed 3 bases from V and 6 bases from J, with 12 bases in between. This CDR3 contains 13 residues.

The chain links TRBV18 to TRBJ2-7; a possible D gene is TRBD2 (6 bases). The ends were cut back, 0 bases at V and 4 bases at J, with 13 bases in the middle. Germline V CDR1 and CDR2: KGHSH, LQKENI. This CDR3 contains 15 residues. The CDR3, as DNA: TGTGCCAGCTCACCACCGACGGGAGATATATACGAGCAGTACTTC. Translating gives CASSPPTGDIYEQYF.

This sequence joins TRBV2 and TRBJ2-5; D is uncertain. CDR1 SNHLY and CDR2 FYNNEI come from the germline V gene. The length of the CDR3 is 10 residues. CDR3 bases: TGTGCGTACGTGGCAGAGACCCAGTACTTC. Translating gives CAYVAETQYF.

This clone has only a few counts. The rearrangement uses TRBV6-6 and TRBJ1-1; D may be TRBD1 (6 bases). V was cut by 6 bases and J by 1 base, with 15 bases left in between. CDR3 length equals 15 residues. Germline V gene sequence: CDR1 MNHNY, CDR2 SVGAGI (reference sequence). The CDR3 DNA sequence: TGTGCCAGCAGGGGAGGGACACTCCCGAACACTGAAGCTTTCTTT. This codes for CASRGGTLPNTEAFF.

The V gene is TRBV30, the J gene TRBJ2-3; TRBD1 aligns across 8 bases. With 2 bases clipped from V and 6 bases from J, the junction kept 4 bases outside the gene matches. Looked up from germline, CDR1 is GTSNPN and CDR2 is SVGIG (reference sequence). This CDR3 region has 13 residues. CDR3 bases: TGTGCCTGGAGTCCAGGGGGCAGCGATACGCAGTATTTT. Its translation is CAWSPGGSDTQYF.